This T cell receptor beta chain appears in the sequencing data of a study of T cells in Graves' hyperthyroidism and ophthalmopathy. The sample holds many counts of this clonotype. As yet, its antigen is unknown. Study-wide points: Through a model of 13 V-J features, ophthalmopathy was separated from stable hyperthyroidism. Blood held most thyroid clonotypes expanded above 0.001 frequency. For ophthalmopathy, model prediction preceded onset by a median about 6 months.

CDR1 MGHRA and CDR2 YSYEKL come from the germline V gene. Trimming took off 3 bases at V and 8 bases at J, with 19 bases between the two ends. The CDR3 covers 15 residues. What was amplified from RNA transcripts were TCR beta CDR3 regions. HTBI primers were used for first-round RT-PCR of the TCR CDR3. TCRdb recomputed calls from the multiplex PCR reads with MiXCR, one row per CDR3 protein. The sample has roughly 500,000 distinct CDR3 sequences; 35% to 50% are singletons. The sequence came from an adult woman with Graves' disease, either hyperthyroidism or ophthalmopathy (not recorded which). The chain links TRBV4-1 to TRBJ1-1, with D possibly being TRBD1 (6 bases). Sequencing was done on a sample of peripheral blood or thyroid tissue (not recorded which). The DNA for the CDR3 is TGCGCCAGCAGCCATGTAAACCGGGAGACAGGAGAAGCTTTCTTT. Its protein is CASSHVNRETGEAFF.